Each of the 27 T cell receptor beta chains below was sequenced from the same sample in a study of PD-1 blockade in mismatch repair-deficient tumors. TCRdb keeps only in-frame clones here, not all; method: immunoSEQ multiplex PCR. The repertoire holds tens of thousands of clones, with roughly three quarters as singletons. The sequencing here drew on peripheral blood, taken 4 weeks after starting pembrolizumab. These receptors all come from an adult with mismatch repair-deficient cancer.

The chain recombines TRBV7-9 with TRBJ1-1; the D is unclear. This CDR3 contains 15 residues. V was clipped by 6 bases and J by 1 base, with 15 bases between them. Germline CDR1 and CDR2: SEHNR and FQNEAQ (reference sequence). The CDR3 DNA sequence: TGTGCCAGCAGACCAATTAATACGGGGAACACTGAAGCTTTCTTT. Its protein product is CASRPINTGNTEAFF.

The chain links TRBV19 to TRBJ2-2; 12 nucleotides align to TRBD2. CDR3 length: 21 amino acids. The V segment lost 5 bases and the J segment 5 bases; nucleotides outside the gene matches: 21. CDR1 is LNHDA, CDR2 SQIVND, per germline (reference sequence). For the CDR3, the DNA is TGTGCCAGTAGTGTCAGACAAGGGGGACTAGCGGGTAGAGTACGGACCGGGGAGCTGTTTTTT. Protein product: CASSVRQGGLAGRVRTGELFF.

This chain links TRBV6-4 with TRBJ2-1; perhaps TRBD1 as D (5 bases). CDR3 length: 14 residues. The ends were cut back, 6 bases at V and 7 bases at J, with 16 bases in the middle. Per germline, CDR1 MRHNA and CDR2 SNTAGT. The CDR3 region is CASSLDEAGNEQFF. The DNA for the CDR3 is TGTGCCAGCAGCCTGGACGAGGCAGGGAATGAGCAGTTCTTC.

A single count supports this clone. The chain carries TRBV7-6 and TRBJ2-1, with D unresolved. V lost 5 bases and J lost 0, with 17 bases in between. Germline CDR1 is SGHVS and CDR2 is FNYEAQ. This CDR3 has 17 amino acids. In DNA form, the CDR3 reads TGTGCCAGCAGCCCTACCGGTTGGGCGTCCTCCTACAATGAGCAGTTCTTC. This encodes CASSPTGWASSYNEQFF.

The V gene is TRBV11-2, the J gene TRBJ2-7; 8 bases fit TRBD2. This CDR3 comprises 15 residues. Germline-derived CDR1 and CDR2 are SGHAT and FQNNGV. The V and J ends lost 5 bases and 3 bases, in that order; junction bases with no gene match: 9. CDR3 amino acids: CASSPEAGVGYEQYF. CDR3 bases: TGTGCCAGCAGCCCCGAAGCGGGAGTCGGCTACGAGCAGTACTTC.

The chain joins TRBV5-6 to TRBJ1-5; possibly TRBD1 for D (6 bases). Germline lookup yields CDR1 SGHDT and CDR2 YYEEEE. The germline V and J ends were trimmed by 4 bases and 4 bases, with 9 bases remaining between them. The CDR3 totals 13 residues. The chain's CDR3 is CASSRRGNQPQHF. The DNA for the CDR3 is TGTGCCAGCAGCCGTAGGGGGAATCAGCCCCAGCATTTT.

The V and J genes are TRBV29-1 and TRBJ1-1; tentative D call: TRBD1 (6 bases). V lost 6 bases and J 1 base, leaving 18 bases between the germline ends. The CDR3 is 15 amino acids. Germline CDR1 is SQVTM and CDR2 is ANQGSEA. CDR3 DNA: TGCAGCGTGACAGGTTTGGGGGCGCGGAACACTGAAGCTTTCTTT. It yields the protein CSVTGLGARNTEAFF.

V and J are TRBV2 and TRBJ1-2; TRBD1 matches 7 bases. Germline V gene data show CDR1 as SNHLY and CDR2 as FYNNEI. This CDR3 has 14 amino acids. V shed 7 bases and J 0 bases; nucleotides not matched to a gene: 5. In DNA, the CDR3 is TGTGCCAGCAAGAGGGGACAGACTAACTATGGCTACACCTTC. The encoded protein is CASKRGQTNYGYTF. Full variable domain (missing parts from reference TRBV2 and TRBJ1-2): EPEVTQTPSHQVTQMGQEVILRCVPISNHLYFYWYRQILGQKVEFLVSFYNNEISEKSEIFDDQFSVERPDGSNFTLKIRSTKLEDSAMYFCASKRGQTNYGYTFGSGTRLTVV.

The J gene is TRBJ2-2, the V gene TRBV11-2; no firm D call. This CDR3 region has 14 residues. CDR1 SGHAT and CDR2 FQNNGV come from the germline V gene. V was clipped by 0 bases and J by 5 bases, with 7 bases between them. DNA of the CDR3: TGTGCCAGCAGCTTAGATTGGAGAACCGGGGAGCTGTTTTTT. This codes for CASSLDWRTGELFF. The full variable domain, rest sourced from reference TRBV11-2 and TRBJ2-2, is EAGVAQSPRYKIIEKRQSVAFWCNPISGHATLYWYQQILGQGPKLLIQFQNNGVVDDSQLPKDRFSAERLKGVDSTLKIQPAKLEDSAVYLCASSLDWRTGELFFGEGSRLTVL.

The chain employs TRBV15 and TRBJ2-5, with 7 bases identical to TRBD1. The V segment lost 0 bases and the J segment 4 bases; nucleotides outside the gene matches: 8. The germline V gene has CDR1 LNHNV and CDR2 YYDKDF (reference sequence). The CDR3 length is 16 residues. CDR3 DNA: TGTGCCACCAGCAGAGATCAAGTAGGGGGCGGAGAGACCCAGTACTTC. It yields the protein CATSRDQVGGGETQYF.

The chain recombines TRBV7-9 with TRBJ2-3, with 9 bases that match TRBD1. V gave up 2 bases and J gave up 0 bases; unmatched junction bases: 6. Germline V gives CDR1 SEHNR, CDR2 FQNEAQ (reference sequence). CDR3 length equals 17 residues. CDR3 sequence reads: CASSLRDREASTDTQYF. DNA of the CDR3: TGTGCCAGCAGCTTAAGGGACAGGGAAGCTAGCACAGATACGCAGTATTTT.

CDR3 bases: TGTGCCAGCAGCCCTAGCGGGAGGGAGTTCCACAATGAGCAGTTCTTC. Amino acids: CASSPSGREFHNEQFF. This rearrangement joins TRBV7-9 to TRBJ2-1; 12 bases fit TRBD2. Trimming cost V 5 bases and J 5 bases; bases outside gene matches: 7. The germline CDR1 and CDR2 sequences are SEHNR and FQNEAQ (reference sequence). The CDR3 totals 16 residues.

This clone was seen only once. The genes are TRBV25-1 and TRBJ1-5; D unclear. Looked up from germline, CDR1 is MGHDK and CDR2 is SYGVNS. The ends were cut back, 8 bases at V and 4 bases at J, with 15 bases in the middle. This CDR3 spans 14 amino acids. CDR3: CASRSSLANQPQHF. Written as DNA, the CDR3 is TGTGCCAGCCGCTCGTCATTGGCGAATCAGCCCCAGCATTTT. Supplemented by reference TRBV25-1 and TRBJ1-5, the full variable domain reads EADIYQTPRYLVIGTGKKITLECSQTMGHDKMYWYQQDPGMELHLIHYSYGVNSTEKGDLSSESTVSRIRTEHFPLTLESARPSHTSQYLCASRSSLANQPQHFGDGTRLSIL.

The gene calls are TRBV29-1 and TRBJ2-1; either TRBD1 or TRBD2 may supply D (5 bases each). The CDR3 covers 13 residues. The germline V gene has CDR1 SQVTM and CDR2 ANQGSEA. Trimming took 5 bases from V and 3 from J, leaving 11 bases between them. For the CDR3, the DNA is TGCAGCGTTCGGGCAGGGAGCTACAATGAGCAGTTCTTC. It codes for CSVRAGSYNEQFF.

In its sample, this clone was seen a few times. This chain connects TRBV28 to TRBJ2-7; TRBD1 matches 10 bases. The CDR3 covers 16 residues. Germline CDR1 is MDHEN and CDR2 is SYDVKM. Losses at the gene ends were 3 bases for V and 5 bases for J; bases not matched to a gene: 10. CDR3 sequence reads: CASSLQGQGKLNEQYF. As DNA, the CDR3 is TGTGCCAGCAGTTTGCAGGGACAGGGGAAATTGAACGAGCAGTACTTC.

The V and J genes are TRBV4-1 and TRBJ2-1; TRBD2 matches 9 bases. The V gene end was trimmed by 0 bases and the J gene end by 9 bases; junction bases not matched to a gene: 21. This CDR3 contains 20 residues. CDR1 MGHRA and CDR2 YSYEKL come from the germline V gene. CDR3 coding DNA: TGCGCCAGCAGCCAAGATATGGTGTGGACTAGCGCCAAGCGAGGGGTTGAGCAGTTCTTC. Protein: CASSQDMVWTSAKRGVEQFF.

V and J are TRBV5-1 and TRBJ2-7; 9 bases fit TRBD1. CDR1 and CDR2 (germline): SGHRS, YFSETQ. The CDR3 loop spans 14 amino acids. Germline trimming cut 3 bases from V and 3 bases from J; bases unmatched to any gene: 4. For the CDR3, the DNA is TGCGCCAGCAGCTCGACAGGGGGAGACTACGAGCAGTACTTC. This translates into CASSSTGGDYEQYF.

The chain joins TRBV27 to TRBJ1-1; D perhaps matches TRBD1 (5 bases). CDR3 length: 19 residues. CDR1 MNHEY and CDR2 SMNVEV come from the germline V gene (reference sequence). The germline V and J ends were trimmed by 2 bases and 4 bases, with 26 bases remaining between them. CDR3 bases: TGTGCCAGCAGTTTAGAAAGCCTTCGAGGCAGGGCATATGGCACTGAAGCTTTCTTT. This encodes CASSLESLRGRAYGTEAFF.

The CDR3 spells CAWPGGKNTGELFF. The CDR3 DNA sequence: TGTGCCTGGCCGGGGGGGAAAAACACCGGGGAGCTGTTTTTT. V gene TRBV30 combines with J gene TRBJ2-2; 8 bases map to TRBD2. The CDR3 has 14 residues. V gave up 5 bases and J gave up 2 bases; unmatched junction bases: 4. Germline CDR1 and CDR2: GTSNPN and SVGIG (reference sequence).

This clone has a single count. This chain's CDR3 is CSVGKLTGGTEAFF. CDR3 bases: TGCAGCGTTGGCAAACTGACAGGGGGAACTGAAGCTTTCTTT. The V gene is TRBV29-1, the J gene TRBJ1-1; TRBD1 matches at 9 bases. The V segment lost 4 bases and the J segment 5 bases; nucleotides outside the gene matches: 8. The CDR3 runs to 14 residues. Germline V lookup: CDR1 SQVTM, CDR2 ANQGSEA.

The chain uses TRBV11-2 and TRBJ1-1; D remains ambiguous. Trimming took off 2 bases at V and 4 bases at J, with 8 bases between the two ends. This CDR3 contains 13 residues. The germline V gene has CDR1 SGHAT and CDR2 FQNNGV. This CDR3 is CASSLKAGTEAFF. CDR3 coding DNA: TGTGCCAGCAGCTTAAAGGCAGGCACTGAAGCTTTCTTT.

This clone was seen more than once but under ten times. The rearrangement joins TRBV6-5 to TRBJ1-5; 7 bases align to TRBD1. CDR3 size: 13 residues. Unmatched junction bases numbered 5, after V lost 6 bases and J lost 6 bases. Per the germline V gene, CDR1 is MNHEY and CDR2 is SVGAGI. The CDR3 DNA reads TGTGCCAGCAGCACCGACAGGGCTCAGCCCCAGCATTTT. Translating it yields CASSTDRAQPQHF.

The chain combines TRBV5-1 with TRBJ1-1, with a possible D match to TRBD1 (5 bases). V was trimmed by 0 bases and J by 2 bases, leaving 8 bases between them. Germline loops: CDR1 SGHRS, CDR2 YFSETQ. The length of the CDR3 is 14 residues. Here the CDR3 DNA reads TGCGCCAGCAGCTTGGTGGGGGGTAACACTGAAGCTTTCTTT. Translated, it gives CASSLVGGNTEAFF. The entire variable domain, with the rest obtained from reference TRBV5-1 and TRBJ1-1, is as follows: KAGVTQTPRYLIKTRGQQVTLSCSPISGHRSVSWYQQTPGQGLQFLFEYFSETQRNKGNFPGRFSGRQFSNSRSEMNVSTLELGDSALYLCASSLVGGNTEAFFGQGTRLTVV.

CDR3: CASSSSYYEQYF. In DNA form, the CDR3 reads TGTGCCAGCAGCTCTTCATACTACGAGCAGTACTTC. This chain connects TRBV7-3 to TRBJ2-7; D gene uncertain. V was shortened by 4 bases and J by 3 bases, with 7 bases between the two germline ends. CDR1 is SGHTA, CDR2 FQGTGA, per germline. CDR3 length equals 12 residues.

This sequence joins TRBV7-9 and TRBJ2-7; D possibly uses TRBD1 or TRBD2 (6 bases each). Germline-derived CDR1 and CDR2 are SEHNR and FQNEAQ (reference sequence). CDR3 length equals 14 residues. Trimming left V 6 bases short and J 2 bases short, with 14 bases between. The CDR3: CASSSTGGPYEQYF. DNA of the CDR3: TGTGCCAGCAGTAGTACCGGGGGCCCCTACGAGCAGTACTTC.

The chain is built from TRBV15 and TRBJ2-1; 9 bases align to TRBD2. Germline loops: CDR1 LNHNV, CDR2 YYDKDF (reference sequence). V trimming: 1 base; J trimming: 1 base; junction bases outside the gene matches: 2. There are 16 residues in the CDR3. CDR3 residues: CATSRGAGGSYNEQFF. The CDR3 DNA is TGTGCCACCAGCAGAGGAGCGGGAGGTTCCTACAATGAGCAGTTCTTC.

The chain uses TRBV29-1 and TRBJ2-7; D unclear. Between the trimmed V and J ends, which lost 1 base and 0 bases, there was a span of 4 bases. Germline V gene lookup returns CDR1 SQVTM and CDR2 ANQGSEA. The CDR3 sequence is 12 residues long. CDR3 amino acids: CSVEGTSYEQYF. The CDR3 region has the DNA TGCAGCGTTGAAGGGACCTCCTACGAGCAGTACTTC.